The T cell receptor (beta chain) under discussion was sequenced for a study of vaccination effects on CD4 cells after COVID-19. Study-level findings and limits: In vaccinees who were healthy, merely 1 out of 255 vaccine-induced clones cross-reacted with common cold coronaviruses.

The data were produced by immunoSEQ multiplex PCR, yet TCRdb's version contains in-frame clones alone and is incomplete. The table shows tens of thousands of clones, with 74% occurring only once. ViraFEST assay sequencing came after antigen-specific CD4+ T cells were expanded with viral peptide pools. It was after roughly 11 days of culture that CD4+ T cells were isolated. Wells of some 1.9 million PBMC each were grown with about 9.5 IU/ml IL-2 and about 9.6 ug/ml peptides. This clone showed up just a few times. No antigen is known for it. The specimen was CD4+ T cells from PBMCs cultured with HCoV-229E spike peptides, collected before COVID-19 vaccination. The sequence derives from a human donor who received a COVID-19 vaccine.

The CDR3 coding sequence is TGTGCCAGTAGCCCCCTTGGGCCATATGGCTACACCTTC. It is translated as CASSPLGPYGYTF. This chain uses TRBV19 with TRBJ1-2; D remains unclear. The V gene's germline CDR1 is LNHDA and CDR2 SQIVND (reference sequence). The CDR3 loop spans 13 amino acids. Trimming cost V 6 bases and J 5 bases, with 13 bases left between them. Complete variable domain (other parts from reference TRBV19 and TRBJ1-2): DGGITQSPKYLFRKEGQNVTLSCEQNLNHDAMYWYRQDPGQGLRLIYYSQIVNDFQKGDIAEGYSVSREKKESFPLTVTSAQKNPTAFYLCASSPLGPYGYTFGSGTRLTVV.